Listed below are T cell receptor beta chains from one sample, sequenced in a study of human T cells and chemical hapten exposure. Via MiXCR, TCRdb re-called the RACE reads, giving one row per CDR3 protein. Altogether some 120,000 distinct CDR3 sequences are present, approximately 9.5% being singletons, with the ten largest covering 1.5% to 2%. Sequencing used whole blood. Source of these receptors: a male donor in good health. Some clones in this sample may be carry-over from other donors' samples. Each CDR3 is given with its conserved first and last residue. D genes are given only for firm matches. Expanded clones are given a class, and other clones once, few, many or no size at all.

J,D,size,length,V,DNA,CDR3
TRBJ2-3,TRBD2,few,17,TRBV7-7,TGTGCCAGCAGCTTAACCCCCACTAGCGGGGGAATAGATACGCAGTATTTT,CASSLTPTSGGIDTQYF
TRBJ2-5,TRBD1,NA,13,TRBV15,TGTGCCACCAGCAGGACAGGGGCAGAGACCCAGTACTTC,CATSRTGAETQYF
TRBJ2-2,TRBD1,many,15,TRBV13,TGTGCCAGCAGCGGGACAGCCCGGTTGTCCGGGGAGCTGTTTTTT,CASSGTARLSGELFF
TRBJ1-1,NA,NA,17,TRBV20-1,TGCAGTGCTAGAGGCCTCAAGGCGGGTTTATTTAACACTGAAGCTTTCTTT,CSARGLKAGLFNTEAFF
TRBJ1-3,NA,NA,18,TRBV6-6,TGTGCCAGCAGTTACTATCCCGGTCCCCAATCCTCTGGAAACACCATATATTTT,CASSYYPGPQSSGNTIYF
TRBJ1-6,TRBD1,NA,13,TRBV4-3,TGCGCCAGCAGGCGACAGGGTAATTCACCCCTCCACTTT,CASRRQGNSPLHF
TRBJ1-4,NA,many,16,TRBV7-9,TGTGCCAGCAGCCGAAAGACAGGCACAACTAATGAAAAACTGTTTTTT,CASSRKTGTTNEKLFF
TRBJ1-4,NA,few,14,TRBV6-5,TGTGCCAGCTCCTCAGGACAGTCTAATGAAAAACTGTTTTTT,CASSSGQSNEKLFF
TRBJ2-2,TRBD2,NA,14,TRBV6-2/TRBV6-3,TGTGCCAGCAGTTACCTGGCGGGGGACGGGGAGCTGTTTTTT,CASSYLAGDGELFF
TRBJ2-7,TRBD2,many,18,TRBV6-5,TGTGCCAGCAGAATTCCTAGCGGGGGCACCCTCAGCTCCTACGAGCAGTACTTC,CASRIPSGGTLSSYEQYF
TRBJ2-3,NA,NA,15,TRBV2,TGTGCCAGCAGTGGGGACATACCTATCACAGATACGCAGTATTTT,CASSGDIPITDTQYF
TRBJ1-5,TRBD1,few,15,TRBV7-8,TGTGCCAGCAGCCAAATCGGGACAGGCAATCAGCCCCAGCATTTT,CASSQIGTGNQPQHF
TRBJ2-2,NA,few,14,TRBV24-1,TGTGCCACAGAAGGGACAACTCACACCGGGGAGCTGTTTTTT,CATEGTTHTGELFF
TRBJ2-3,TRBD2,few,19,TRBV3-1,TGTGCCAGCCAAAAGATAGCGGGAGAGAGGGGTCCTAGCACAGATACGCAGTATTTT,CASQKIAGERGPSTDTQYF
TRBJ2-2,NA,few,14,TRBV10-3,TGTGCCATCAGTGGCGGGCAGGGGTCCGGGGAGCTGTTTTTT,CAISGGQGSGELFF
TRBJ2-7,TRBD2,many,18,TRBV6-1,TGTGCCAGCAGTGAAAGGGGGACTAGCGGGGGGTTCTCCTACGAGCAGTACTTC,CASSERGTSGGFSYEQYF
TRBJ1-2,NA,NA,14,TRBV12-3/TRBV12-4,TGTGCCAGCAGAAATCCCCGGACAGTGTATGGCTACACCTTC,CASRNPRTVYGYTF
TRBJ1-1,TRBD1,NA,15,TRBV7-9,TGTGCCAGCAGCTTTGGGAAGACAGGGGCTACTGAAGCTTTCTTT,CASSFGKTGATEAFF
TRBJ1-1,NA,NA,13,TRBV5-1,TGCGCCAGCAGCTCCCCCCCCTGGACTGAAGCTTTCTTT,CASSSPPWTEAFF
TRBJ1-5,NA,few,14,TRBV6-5,TGTGCCAGCAGTTACCTACAGAGACGGCCTCCCCAGCATTTT,CASSYLQRRPPQHF
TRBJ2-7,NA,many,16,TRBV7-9,TGTGCCAGCAGCTTAGTGGGGGAACGGAGCTCCTACGAGCAGTACTTC,CASSLVGERSSYEQYF
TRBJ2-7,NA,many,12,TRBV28,TGTGCCAGCAGCCTACTCAGTTACGAGCAGTACTTC,CASSLLSYEQYF
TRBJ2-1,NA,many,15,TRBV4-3,TGCGCCAGCAGCCAAGATTTGGTTTGGGACAATGAGCAGTTCTTC,CASSQDLVWDNEQFF
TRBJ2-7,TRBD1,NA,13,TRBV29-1,TGCAGCGTTACAGGGGGCTATACCTACGAGCAGTACTTC,CSVTGGYTYEQYF
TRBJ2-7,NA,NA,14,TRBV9,TGTGCCAGCAGCGTAGAGGCTACCCCCTACGAGCAGTACTTC,CASSVEATPYEQYF
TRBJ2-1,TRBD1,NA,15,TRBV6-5,TGTGCCAGCAGTTTTCGACAGGGGGACTACAATGAGCAGTTCTTC,CASSFRQGDYNEQFF
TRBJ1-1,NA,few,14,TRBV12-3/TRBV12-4,TGTGCCAGCACCCTTGCAGGTCAGAACACTGAAGCTTTCTTT,CASTLAGQNTEAFF
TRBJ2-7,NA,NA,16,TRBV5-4,TGTGCCAGCAGCTTGAGGGGGAAGACAGACTTCTACGAGCAGTACTTC,CASSLRGKTDFYEQYF
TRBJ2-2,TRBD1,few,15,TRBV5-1,TGCGCCAGCAGCTTGGAAGGGGGCGCGATCGGGGAGCTGTTTTTT,CASSLEGGAIGELFF
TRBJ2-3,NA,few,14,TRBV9,TGTGCCAGCAGTCGAATAGCCAGCACAGATACGCAGTATTTT,CASSRIASTDTQYF
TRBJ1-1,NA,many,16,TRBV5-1,TGCGCCAGCAGCTTGACAACAGTCCTAAGGGGCACTGAAGCTTTCTTT,CASSLTTVLRGTEAFF
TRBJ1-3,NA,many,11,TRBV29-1,TGCAGCGTTGGAGATGGAAACACCATATATTTT,CSVGDGNTIYF
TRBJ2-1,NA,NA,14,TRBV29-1,TGCAGCGTTGATGCCTCGGTCTCCTACAATGAGCAGTTCTTC,CSVDASVSYNEQFF
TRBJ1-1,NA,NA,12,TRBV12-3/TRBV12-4,TGTGCCAGCGACAGTATGAACACTGAAGCTTTCTTT,CASDSMNTEAFF
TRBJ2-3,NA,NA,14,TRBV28,TGTGCCAGCACGAATCGGGGGACCACAGATACGCAGTATTTT,CASTNRGTTDTQYF
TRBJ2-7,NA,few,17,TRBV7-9,TGTGCCAGCAGCACCCGACTCAGAGGGGATAAGTCATACGAGCAGTACTTC,CASSTRLRGDKSYEQYF
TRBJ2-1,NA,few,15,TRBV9,TGTGCCAGCAGCGTAGAGCCAAGCAACTACAATGAGCAGTTCTTC,CASSVEPSNYNEQFF
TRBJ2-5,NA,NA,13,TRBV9,TGTGCCAGCAGCGTAGGGCCCCAAGAGACCCAGTACTTC,CASSVGPQETQYF
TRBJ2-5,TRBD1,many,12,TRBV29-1,TGCAGCGTAGACAGGGGTGAGAAGGCCCAGTACTTC,CSVDRGEKAQYF
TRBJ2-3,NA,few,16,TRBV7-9,TGTGCCAGCAGACCCTGGGGGCGGGAGTCTCCAGATACGCAGTATTTT,CASRPWGRESPDTQYF
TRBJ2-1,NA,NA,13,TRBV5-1,TGCGCCAGCAGCTTGGGACGGGACAATGAGCAGTTCTTC,CASSLGRDNEQFF
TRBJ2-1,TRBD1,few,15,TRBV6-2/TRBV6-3,TGTGCCAGCAGGACACCGGGACAGGGTTTGCTTGAGCAGTTCTTC,CASRTPGQGLLEQFF
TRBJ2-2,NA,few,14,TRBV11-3,TGTGCCAGCAGCGGTAGGGAGAACACCGGGGAGCTGTTTTTT,CASSGRENTGELFF
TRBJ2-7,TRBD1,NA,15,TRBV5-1,TGCGCCAGCAGCCTCTCGACAGGGGGCGGAGGTGAGCAGTACTTC,CASSLSTGGGGEQYF
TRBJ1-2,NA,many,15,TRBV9,TGTGCCAGCAGCGCGGACGAGGACAGACTCTATGGCTACACCTTC,CASSADEDRLYGYTF
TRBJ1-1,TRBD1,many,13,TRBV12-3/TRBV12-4,TGTGCCAGCGGCGGGCAGGGGGGCCCTGAAGCTTTCTTT,CASGGQGGPEAFF